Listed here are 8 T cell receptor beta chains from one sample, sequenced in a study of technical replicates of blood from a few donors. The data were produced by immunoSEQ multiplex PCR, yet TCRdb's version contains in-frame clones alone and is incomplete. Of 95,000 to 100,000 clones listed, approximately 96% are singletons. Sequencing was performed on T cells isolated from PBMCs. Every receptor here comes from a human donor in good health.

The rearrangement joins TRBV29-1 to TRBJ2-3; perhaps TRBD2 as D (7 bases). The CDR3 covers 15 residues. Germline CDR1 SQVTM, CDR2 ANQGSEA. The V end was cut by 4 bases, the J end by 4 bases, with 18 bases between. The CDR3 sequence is CSVVFGGRTSDTQYF. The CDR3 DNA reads TGCAGCGTTGTCTTCGGGGGGCGAACCTCAGATACGCAGTATTTT.

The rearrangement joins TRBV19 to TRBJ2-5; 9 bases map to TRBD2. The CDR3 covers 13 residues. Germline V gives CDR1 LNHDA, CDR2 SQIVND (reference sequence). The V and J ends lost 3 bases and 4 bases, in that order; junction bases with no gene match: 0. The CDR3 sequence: CASSMGLAETQYF. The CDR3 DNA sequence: TGTGCCAGTAGTATGGGACTAGCAGAGACCCAGTACTTC. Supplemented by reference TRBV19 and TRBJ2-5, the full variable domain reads DGGITQSPKYLFRKEGQNVTLSCEQNLNHDAMYWYRQDPGQGLRLIYYSQIVNDFQKGDIAEGYSVSREKKESFPLTVTSAQKNPTAFYLCASSMGLAETQYFGPGTRLLVL.

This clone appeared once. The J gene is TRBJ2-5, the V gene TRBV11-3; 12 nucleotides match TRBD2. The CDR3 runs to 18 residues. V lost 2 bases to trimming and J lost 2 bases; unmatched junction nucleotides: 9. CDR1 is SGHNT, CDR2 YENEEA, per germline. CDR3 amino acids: CASSLSDRLAGGQETQYF. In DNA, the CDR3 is TGTGCCAGCAGCTTATCGGATAGGCTAGCGGGGGGGCAAGAGACCCAGTACTTC.

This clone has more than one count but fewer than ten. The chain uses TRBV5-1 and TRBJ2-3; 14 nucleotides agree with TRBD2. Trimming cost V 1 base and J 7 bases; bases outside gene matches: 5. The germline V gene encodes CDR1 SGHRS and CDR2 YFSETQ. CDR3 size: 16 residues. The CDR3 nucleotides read TGCGCCAGCAGCTTGACCGGGACTAGCGGGGGCCATACGCAGTATTTT. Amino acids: CASSLTGTSGGHTQYF.

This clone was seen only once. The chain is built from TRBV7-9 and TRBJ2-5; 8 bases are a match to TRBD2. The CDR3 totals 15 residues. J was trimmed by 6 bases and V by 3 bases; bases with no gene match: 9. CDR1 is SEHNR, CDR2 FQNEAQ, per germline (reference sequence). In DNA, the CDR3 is TGTGCCAGCAGCTTTCCAGCGGGGGCCCTCAAGACCCAGTACTTC. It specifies CASSFPAGALKTQYF.

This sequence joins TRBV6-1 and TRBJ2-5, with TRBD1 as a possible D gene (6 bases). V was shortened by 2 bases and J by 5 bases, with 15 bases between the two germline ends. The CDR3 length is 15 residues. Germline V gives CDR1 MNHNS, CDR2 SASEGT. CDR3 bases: TGTGCCAGCAGTGAAAATGTGGGGGCTCATGAGACCCAGTACTTC. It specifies CASSENVGAHETQYF.

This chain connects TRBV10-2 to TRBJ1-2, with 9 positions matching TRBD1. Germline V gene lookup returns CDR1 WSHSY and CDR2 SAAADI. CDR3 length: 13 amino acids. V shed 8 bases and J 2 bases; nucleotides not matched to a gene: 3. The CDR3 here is CASSTGGNYGYTF. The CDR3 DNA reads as TGCGCCAGCTCGACAGGGGGAAACTATGGCTACACCTTC.

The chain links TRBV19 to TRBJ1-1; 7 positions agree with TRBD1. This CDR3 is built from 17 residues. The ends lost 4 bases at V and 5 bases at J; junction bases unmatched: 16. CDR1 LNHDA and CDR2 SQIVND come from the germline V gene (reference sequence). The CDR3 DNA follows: TGTGCCAGTAGTAGTCGGTCAACAGGGGTCATTAGGACTGAAGCTTTCTTT. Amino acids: CASSSRSTGVIRTEAFF.